This passage covers 23 T cell receptor beta chains from one sample sequenced in a study of blood T cell repertoires in COVID-19. Using immunoSEQ multiplex PCR, the repertoire was profiled, and TCRdb retains in-frame clones only, with some absent. The sample consists of roughly 32,000 clones, around 90% of them appearing once. The sample taken for sequencing was peripheral blood. The source of these receptors is a man in his 60s with active COVID-19.

The chain has TRBV12-3 or TRBV12-4 and TRBJ2-3; unclear D gene. V lost 5 bases to trimming and J lost 4 bases, with 4 bases between them. The CDR3 is 11 residues long. The CDR3 DNA reads TGTGCCAGCAGTGAGCCAGATACGCAGTATTTT. Its translation is CASSEPDTQYF.

The rearrangement joins TRBV5-6 to TRBJ2-5; 8 nucleotides align to TRBD1. CDR1 is SGHDT, CDR2 YYEEEE, per germline. V was clipped by 6 bases and J by 3 bases; unmatched bases: 7. The CDR3 has 14 residues. The CDR3 region is CASTRQGLEETQYF. CDR3 coding DNA: TGTGCCAGCACCCGACAGGGGCTGGAAGAGACCCAGTACTTC.

The chain recombines TRBV7-2 with TRBJ1-1; 9 nucleotides line up with TRBD1. Germline trimming cut 5 bases from V and 4 bases from J; bases unmatched to any gene: 5. Germline V lookup: CDR1 SGHTA, CDR2 FQGNSA. CDR3 length equals 14 residues. This chain's CDR3 is CASSPTGGRTEAFF. The CDR3 coding sequence is TGTGCCAGCAGCCCGACAGGGGGACGCACTGAAGCTTTCTTT.

This chain's CDR3 is CASSREGHSETQYF. In nucleotides, the CDR3 is TGCGCCAGCAGCCGGGAGGGACATTCCGAGACCCAGTACTTC. This chain joins TRBV4-3 and TRBJ2-5; weak D call: TRBD2 (7 bases). Germline V CDR1 and CDR2: LGHNA, YSLEER. This CDR3 has 14 amino acids. Between the trimmed V and J ends, which lost 4 bases and 5 bases, there was a span of 14 bases.

The chain carries TRBV2 and TRBJ1-2; D might be TRBD1 (5 bases). The germline V gene has CDR1 SNHLY and CDR2 FYNNEI. The CDR3 length is 13 residues. V dropped 4 bases and J dropped 8 bases, with 14 bases sitting between them. CDR3 DNA sequence: TGTGCCAGCAGTGTCGGGCAGGGTTACGGCTACACCTTC. This gives the protein CASSVGQGYGYTF.

V is TRBV10-3 and J is TRBJ2-7, with TRBD1 as a possible D gene (6 bases). Trimming took 5 bases from V and 2 from J, leaving 16 bases between them. The CDR3 has 15 residues. Germline CDR1 is ENHRY and CDR2 is SYGVKD. The CDR3 here is CAISPTDRGTYEQYF. In nucleotides, the CDR3 is TGTGCCATCAGTCCTACGGACAGAGGTACCTACGAGCAGTACTTC.

The count of this clone is one. J is TRBJ1-1 and V is TRBV6-6, with 7 bases fitting TRBD1. V shed 5 bases, J shed 5 bases, and the junction held 8 bases outside the gene matches. This CDR3 has 14 amino acids. CDR1 and CDR2 from the germline V gene are MNHNY and SVGAGI (reference sequence). CDR3 bases: TGTGCCAGCAGTATGACAGGGTCTCGAACTGAAGCTTTCTTT. Its translation is CASSMTGSRTEAFF.

The chain combines TRBV30 with TRBJ2-3, with D possibly matching TRBD1 (5 bases). CDR1 is GTSNPN, CDR2 SVGIG, per germline (reference sequence). CDR3 size: 16 residues. Trimming pared 3 bases from V and 2 bases from J, leaving 18 bases between. The DNA of the CDR3 is TGTGCCTGGAGGGCTGCTGGGGCGGTGTTCACAGATACGCAGTATTTT. It translates to CAWRAAGAVFTDTQYF.

The gene calls are TRBV27 and TRBJ1-2, with 9 bases lining up with TRBD1. This CDR3 has 15 amino acids. Germline lookup yields CDR1 MNHEY and CDR2 SMNVEV (reference sequence). Germline trimming cut 6 bases from V and 2 bases from J; bases unmatched to any gene: 7. The CDR3 bases are TGTGCCAGCAGACTGACAGGGGGGTCAAACTATGGCTACACCTTC. This sequence encodes CASRLTGGSNYGYTF.

The J gene is TRBJ2-2, the V gene TRBV5-1, with TRBD2 identical over 10 bases. This CDR3 region has 15 residues. The germline V gene encodes CDR1 SGHRS and CDR2 YFSETQ. V was pared by 0 bases and J by 11 bases, with 7 bases of the junction left unmatched. The CDR3 sequence: CASSLGSRTSGELFF. In nucleotides, the CDR3 is TGCGCCAGCAGCTTGGGGTCCCGGACTAGCGGCGAGCTGTTTTTT. The whole variable domain, filled in from reference TRBV5-1 and TRBJ2-2, reads KAGVTQTPRYLIKTRGQQVTLSCSPISGHRSVSWYQQTPGQGLQFLFEYFSETQRNKGNFPGRFSGRQFSNSRSEMNVSTLELGDSALYLCASSLGSRTSGELFFGEGSRLTVL.

The chain employs TRBV7-2 and TRBJ1-6, with TRBD1 as a possible D gene (6 bases). Germline V gene data show CDR1 as SGHTA and CDR2 as FQGNSA. The CDR3 totals 15 residues. The ends were cut back, 4 bases at V and 1 base at J, with 8 bases in the middle. The CDR3 reads CASSSDRSYNSPLHF. The CDR3 DNA reads TGTGCCAGCAGCTCCGACAGGTCCTATAATTCACCCCTCCACTTT.

The CDR3 DNA sequence: TGTGCCAGCACCCCTTTATTCAGCGGCACTGAAGCTTTCTTT. Protein product: CASTPLFSGTEAFF. The chain recombines TRBV28 with TRBJ1-1; D is ambiguous. The germline gives CDR1 MDHEN, CDR2 SYDVKM. The CDR3 sequence is 14 residues long. V lost 7 bases to trimming and J lost 4 bases, with 16 bases between them.

The chain has TRBV19 and TRBJ2-2; D possibly corresponds to TRBD2 (6 bases). The length of the CDR3 is 13 residues. V lost 3 bases to trimming and J lost 6 bases, with 8 bases between them. The germline CDR1 and CDR2 sequences are LNHDA and SQIVND (reference sequence). The CDR3 sequence: CASSIGGPGELFF. CDR3 sequence (DNA): TGTGCCAGTAGTATCGGAGGGCCCGGGGAGCTGTTTTTT.

The gene calls are TRBV7-8 and TRBJ1-6; possible D gene TRBD1, 5 bases. The CDR3 loop spans 15 amino acids. Per the germline V gene, CDR1 is SGHVS and CDR2 is FQNEAQ. Trimming cost V 5 bases and J 7 bases, with 15 bases left between them. The CDR3: CASSRVGGENSPLHF. DNA for the CDR3: TGTGCCAGCAGCCGAGTCGGGGGTGAGAATTCACCCCTCCACTTT.

The V gene is TRBV15, the J gene TRBJ1-6; 8 nucleotides match TRBD1. V shed 5 bases and J 4 bases; nucleotides not matched to a gene: 4. This CDR3 has 15 residues. CDR1 is LNHNV and CDR2 is YYDKDF in the germline V gene (reference sequence). For the CDR3, the DNA is TGTGCCACCAGCGGGACAGGCGGATATAATTCACCCCTCCACTTT. It is translated as CATSGTGGYNSPLHF.

The rearrangement joins TRBV7-9 to TRBJ1-2, with D unresolved. This CDR3 has 15 amino acids. The germline gives CDR1 SEHNR, CDR2 FQNEAQ (reference sequence). Trimming took 5 bases from V and 4 from J, leaving 17 bases between them. CDR3 sequence (DNA): TGTGCCAGCAGCCCCCCCCCTCCCGGAGGCTATGGCTACACCTTC. Translation gives CASSPPPPGGYGYTF.

This rearrangement joins TRBV25-1 to TRBJ1-1; TRBD1 is a possible D gene (6 bases). Trimming stripped 5 bases from V and 1 base from J, with 8 bases between. Germline V CDR1 and CDR2: MGHDK, SYGVNS. This CDR3 has 13 residues. The chain's CDR3 is CASSQGPNTEAFF. The CDR3 DNA reads TGTGCCAGCAGTCAGGGGCCGAACACTGAAGCTTTCTTT.

The genes are TRBV7-9 and TRBJ1-2, with D tentatively TRBD1 (5 bases). Trimming stripped 8 bases from V and 1 base from J, with 14 bases between. The CDR3 extends over 14 amino acids. The germline V gene encodes CDR1 SEHNR and CDR2 FQNEAQ (reference sequence). This CDR3 reads CASRAGGLNYGYTF. CDR3 nucleotides: TGTGCCAGCCGGGCGGGGGGACTTAACTATGGCTACACCTTC.

The chain links TRBV4-3 to TRBJ2-5, with 9 bases aligning to TRBD1. V gave up 1 base and J gave up 7 bases; unmatched junction bases: 7. The CDR3 contains 15 residues. CDR1 LGHNA and CDR2 YSLEER come from the germline V gene. CDR3 nucleotide sequence: TGCGCCAGCAGCCAAGGTGTAGGACAGGGGTCGACCCAGTACTTC. It translates to CASSQGVGQGSTQYF.

The chain has TRBV11-1 and TRBJ2-1; TRBD1 might be the D (6 bases). The CDR3 contains 16 residues. V was shortened by 1 base and J by 7 bases, with 17 bases between the two germline ends. CDR1 and CDR2 (germline): SGHAT, FQDESV (reference sequence). The CDR3 DNA follows: TGTGCCAGCAGCTTAGTCTACAGGGAATACTCGAATGAGCAGTTCTTC. Encoded protein: CASSLVYREYSNEQFF.

The rearrangement links TRBV24-1 to TRBJ2-3, with 7 positions matching TRBD1. Looked up from germline, CDR1 is KGHDR and CDR2 is SFDVKD. With 7 bases clipped from V and 6 bases from J, the junction kept 6 bases outside the gene matches. The CDR3 has 13 residues. The CDR3 here is CATRDRARDTQYF. The CDR3 DNA reads TGTGCCACCAGAGACAGGGCTAGGGATACGCAGTATTTT.

The chain combines TRBV20-1 with TRBJ2-2; D possibly corresponds to TRBD2 (6 bases). Germline CDR1 DFQATT, CDR2 SNEGSKA (reference sequence). The germline V and J ends were trimmed by 3 bases and 1 base, with 9 bases remaining between them. CDR3 length equals 14 residues. CDR3 sequence: CSASAAGNTGELFF. The CDR3 nucleotides read TGCAGTGCTAGTGCAGCGGGGAACACCGGGGAGCTGTTTTTT.

The rearrangement joins TRBV7-3 to TRBJ2-1; 8 positions match TRBD1. The V and J ends lost 3 bases and 9 bases, in that order; junction bases with no gene match: 7. There are 14 residues in the CDR3. The germline V gene has CDR1 SGHTA and CDR2 FQGTGA. The CDR3 coding sequence is TGTGCCAGCAGCTTTGGGGGGACAGGCGGTGAGCAGTTCTTC. This sequence encodes CASSFGGTGGEQFF. Looking up the rest from reference TRBV7-3 and TRBJ2-1 gives the full variable domain: GAGVSQTPSNKVTEKGKYVELRCDPISGHTALYWYRQSLGQGPEFLIYFQGTGAADDSGLPNDRFFAVRPEGSVSTLKIQRTERGDSAVYLCASSFGGTGGEQFFGPGTRLTVL.